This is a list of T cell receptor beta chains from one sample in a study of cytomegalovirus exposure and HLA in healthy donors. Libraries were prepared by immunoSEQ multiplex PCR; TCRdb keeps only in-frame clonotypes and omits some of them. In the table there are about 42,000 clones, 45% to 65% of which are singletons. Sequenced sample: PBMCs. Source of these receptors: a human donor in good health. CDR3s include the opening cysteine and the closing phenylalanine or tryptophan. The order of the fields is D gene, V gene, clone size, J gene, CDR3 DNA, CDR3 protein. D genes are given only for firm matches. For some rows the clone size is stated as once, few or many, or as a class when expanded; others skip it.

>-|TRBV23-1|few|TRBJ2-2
TGCGCCAGCAGGGGGGCTGCAACCGGGGAGCTGTTTTTT
CASRGAATGELFF
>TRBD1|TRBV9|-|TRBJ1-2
TGTGCCAGCAGCTCCAGGGGGTACTATGGCTACACCTTC
CASSSRGYYGYTF
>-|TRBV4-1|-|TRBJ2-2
TGCGCCAGCAGCCAATTTACCCCGCGGATGGACACCGGGGAGCTGTTTTTT
CASSQFTPRMDTGELFF
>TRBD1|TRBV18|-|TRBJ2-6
TGTGCCAGCTCACGGGGACCCGGGACAGTGGCACCTGGGGCCAACGTCCTGACTTTC
CASSRGPGTVAPGANVLTF
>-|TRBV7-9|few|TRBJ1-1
TGTGCCAGCGTGGTGTCCGGCAGGGCCACTGAAGCTTTCTTT
CASVVSGRATEAFF
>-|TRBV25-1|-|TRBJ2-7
TGTGCCAGCAGTGAATGGGCGTCCTACGAGCAGTACTTC
CASSEWASYEQYF
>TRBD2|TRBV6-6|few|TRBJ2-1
TGTGCCAGCAGTTCTAGCGGGTCAAACAATGAGCAGTTCTTC
CASSSSGSNNEQFF
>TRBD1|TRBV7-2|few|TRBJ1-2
TGTGCCAGCAGCCCTCGGGGACAGGGGGGTACTGGCTACACCTTC
CASSPRGQGGTGYTF
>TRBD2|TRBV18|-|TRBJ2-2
TGTGCCAGCTCACCTAGCGGGAGGGCCTTGACCGGGGAGCTGTTTTTT
CASSPSGRALTGELFF
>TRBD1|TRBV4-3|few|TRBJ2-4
TGCGCCAGCAGCCAAGATCTTCCAGGGGGCGCACGGGACATTCAGTACTTC
CASSQDLPGGARDIQYF
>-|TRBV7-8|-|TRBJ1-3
TGTGCCAGCAGCAGAGGATCCGGGACAACTGGAAACACCATATATTTT
CASSRGSGTTGNTIYF
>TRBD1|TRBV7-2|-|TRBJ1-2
TGTGCCAGCAGCGATGGACAGGCGTATGGCTACACCTTC
CASSDGQAYGYTF
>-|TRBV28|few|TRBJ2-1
TGTGCCAGCAGTTTTTGGGGCAGCACAATGACGCAGTTCTTC
CASSFWGSTMTQFF
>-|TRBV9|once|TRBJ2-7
TGTGCCAGCAGCGTAGGGGCAGGGATGTTATACGAGCAGTACTTC
CASSVGAGMLYEQYF